A single sample gave rise to the 26 T cell receptor beta chains below, sequenced in a study of T cell repertoires in cytomegalovirus infection. One entry per CDR3 protein results from TCRdb running MiXCR on the reads. The table shows around 230,000 distinct CDR3 sequences, with roughly 6.5% occurring only once. The sample taken for sequencing was PBMCs. The source is a human donor in good health (CMV status not recorded). Some clones in this sample may be carry-over from other donors' samples.

This clonotype was seen ten or more times. The rearrangement links TRBV20-1 to TRBJ2-7, with D unclear. This CDR3 has 12 residues. The germline CDR1 and CDR2 sequences are DFQATT and SNEGSKA (reference sequence). V lost 0 bases and J lost 6, with 9 bases in between. The DNA of the CDR3 is TGCAGTGCTAGAGAAAAGGTTGGCGAGCAGTACTTC. Residues: CSAREKVGEQYF.

This clonotype showed up many times. V gene TRBV7-2 combines with J gene TRBJ1-5; maybe TRBD1 (5 bases). The length of the CDR3 is 14 residues. Trimming cost V 3 bases and J 6 bases, with 12 bases left between them. The V gene's germline CDR1 is SGHTA and CDR2 FQGNSA. The CDR3 bases are TGTGCCAGCAGCTTTTCTTCGGGGGGTCAGCCCCAGCATTTT. Translated: CASSFSSGGQPQHF.

This clonotype was seen ten or more times. The rearrangement links TRBV7-2 to TRBJ2-3; TRBD2 aligns across 10 bases. CDR1 and CDR2 from the germline V gene are SGHTA and FQGNSA. V lost 1 base and J lost 7; bases outside the gene matches: 5. The CDR3 covers 15 residues. The CDR3 loop reads CASSLGAGGRNTQYF. The CDR3 coding sequence is TGTGCCAGCAGCTTAGGAGCGGGGGGGCGAAATACGCAGTATTTT.

This clonotype was seen many times. The chain combines TRBV6-6 with TRBJ1-2; TRBD1 matches at 11 bases. CDR3 length equals 14 residues. Looked up from germline, CDR1 is MNHNY and CDR2 is SVGAGI (reference sequence). V was pared by 7 bases and J by 9 bases, with 10 bases of the junction left unmatched. CDR3 nucleotides: TGTGCCAGCACCCCGGACAGGGGGCGTAGAAGCTACACCTTC. Its translation is CASTPDRGRRSYTF.

This clonotype was seen many times. The chain joins TRBV20-1 to TRBJ1-4; D not resolved. Between the trimmed V and J ends, which lost 5 bases and 3 bases, there was a span of 16 bases. The CDR3 covers 15 residues. Germline CDR1 is DFQATT and CDR2 is SNEGSKA (reference sequence). The CDR3 DNA reads TGCAGTGCTGCGGACCCACAGACCTCTAATGAAAAACTGTTTTTT. This translates into CSAADPQTSNEKLFF.

This clonotype has ten or more counts. The gene calls are TRBV7-8 and TRBJ2-3, with TRBD2 as a possible D gene (7 bases). Germline V gene data show CDR1 as SGHVS and CDR2 as FQNEAQ. There are 16 residues in the CDR3. V was trimmed by 4 bases and J by 2 bases, leaving 16 bases between them. CDR3 in DNA: TGTGCCAGCAGCTCCCGGGGGGCGGTGGCCACAGATACGCAGTATTTT. Translating gives CASSSRGAVATDTQYF.

The chain is built from TRBV30 and TRBJ2-4, with 9 bases identical to TRBD1. The V segment lost 2 bases and the J segment 2 bases; nucleotides outside the gene matches: 4. Germline V gene lookup returns CDR1 GTSNPN and CDR2 SVGIG (reference sequence). The CDR3 covers 15 residues. Here the CDR3 reads CAWSYRGLTKNIQYF. In DNA, the CDR3 is TGTGCCTGGAGTTACAGGGGGCTAACCAAAAACATTCAGTACTTC.

On this clonotype itself: Relative to the germline gene, one junction end is altered; a read error may explain this. The chain has TRBV20-1 and TRBJ2-1; TRBD2 matches 10 bases. Germline V gene lookup returns CDR1 DFQATT and CDR2 SNEGSKA (reference sequence). The CDR3 extends over 14 amino acids. The CDR3 sequence: CSAGLAESYNQQFF. CDR3 nucleotide sequence: TGCAGTGCTGGACTAGCGGAGTCCTACAATCAGCAGTTCTTC.

This clonotype appeared many times. The rearrangement uses TRBV28 and TRBJ2-7, with D perhaps TRBD1 (6 bases). The CDR3 totals 12 residues. Germline V gives CDR1 MDHEN, CDR2 SYDVKM. V lost 3 bases to trimming and J lost 7 bases, with 10 bases between them. The CDR3 here is CASSFRGQEQYF. In DNA, the CDR3 is TGTGCCAGCAGTTTCAGGGGCCAGGAGCAGTACTTC.

This clonotype was observed many times. The gene calls are TRBV10-3 and TRBJ2-5, with 13 bases fitting TRBD2. The germline CDR1 and CDR2 sequences are ENHRY and SYGVKD. This CDR3 has 16 residues. Trimming removed 10 bases from V and 2 bases from J; junction bases left unmatched: 10. CDR3 amino acids: CATVGLAGESQETQYF. DNA for the CDR3: TGTGCCACCGTCGGACTAGCGGGGGAGTCACAAGAGACCCAGTACTTC.

The sample holds a few counts of this clonotype. CDR3 sequence reads: CASTPTIGGGGTQYF. CDR3 sequence (DNA): TGTGCCAGCACCCCTACGATAGGGGGGGGGGGGACCCAGTACTTC. V gene TRBV6-1 combines with J gene TRBJ2-5, with D tentatively TRBD2 (7 bases). Looked up from germline, CDR1 is MNHNS and CDR2 is SASEGT. V lost 7 bases to trimming and J lost 7 bases, with 22 bases between them. The CDR3 runs to 15 residues.

This clonotype was seen many times. The rearrangement links TRBV7-2 to TRBJ1-1; possible D gene TRBD1, 5 bases. V was pared by 5 bases and J by 5 bases, with 18 bases between. The CDR3 covers 15 residues. The germline CDR1 and CDR2 sequences are SGHTA and FQGNSA. DNA of the CDR3: TGTGCCAGCAGCCCCCAGGGAGGACGTGGGACTGAAGCTTTCTTT. Amino acid sequence: CASSPQGGRGTEAFF. Drawing the rest from reference TRBV7-2 and TRBJ1-1, the complete variable domain is GAGVSQSPSNKVTEKGKDVELRCDPISGHTALYWYRQSLGQGLEFLIYFQGNSAPDKSGLPSDRFSAERTGGSVSTLTIQRTQQEDSAVYLCASSPQGGRGTEAFFGQGTRLTVV.

J is TRBJ2-3 and V is TRBV7-9, with 9 bases identical to TRBD2. The CDR3 consists of 15 residues. Germline V gene data show CDR1 as SEHNR and CDR2 as FQNEAQ (reference sequence). The V and J ends lost 5 bases and 3 bases, in that order; junction bases with no gene match: 6. CDR3 region: CASSPRGGATDTQYF. In nucleotides, the CDR3 is TGTGCCAGCAGCCCCCGCGGGGGGGCTACAGATACGCAGTATTTT. The whole variable domain, filled in from reference TRBV7-9 and TRBJ2-3, reads DTGVSQNPRHKITKRGQNVTFRCDPISEHNRLYWYRQTLGQGPEFLTYFQNEAQLEKSRLLSDRFSAERPKGSFSTLEIQRTEQGDSAMYLCASSPRGGATDTQYFGPGTRLTVL.

This clonotype has at least ten counts. The chain couples TRBV6-2 or TRBV6-3 to TRBJ2-2; D perhaps matches TRBD1 (6 bases). The CDR3 consists of 14 residues. V lost 6 bases and J lost 3, with 11 bases in between. The germline V gene has CDR1 MNHEY and CDR2 SVGEGT. CDR3 in amino acids: CASRAGTYTGELFF. Written as DNA, the CDR3 is TGTGCCAGCAGAGCAGGGACATACACCGGGGAGCTGTTTTTT.

This clonotype was seen at least ten times. The chain joins TRBV6-2 or TRBV6-3 to TRBJ2-7; D is undetermined. V lost 3 bases and J lost 0, with 9 bases in between. Germline V gene sequence: CDR1 MNHEY, CDR2 SVGEGT. The CDR3 has 14 residues. The CDR3 loop reads CASSYQASSYEQYF. In DNA, the CDR3 is TGTGCCAGCAGTTATCAGGCGAGCTCCTACGAGCAGTACTTC.

In this sample, this clonotype turned up a few times. V and J are TRBV19 and TRBJ2-1; 9 bases align to TRBD2. The CDR3 runs 15 residues. Germline values: CDR1 LNHDA, CDR2 SQIVND (reference sequence). V lost 7 bases and J lost 10; bases outside the gene matches: 14. The chain's CDR3 is CASTPSGSGGQEQFF. DNA of the CDR3: TGTGCCAGTACCCCCTCCGGTAGCGGGGGCCAAGAGCAGTTCTTC.

The CDR3 nucleotides read TGCGCCAGCAGCCTCTCCGTGGGTGGGTACGAGCAGTACTTC. Encoded protein: CASSLSVGGYEQYF. The rearrangement uses TRBV4-1 and TRBJ2-7; D remains ambiguous. The V end lost 4 bases, the J end lost 4 bases, and 14 bases lay between the germline ends. The CDR3 has 14 residues. The germline V gene has CDR1 MGHRA and CDR2 YSYEKL.

This clonotype has more than one count but fewer than ten. The rearrangement links TRBV4-2 to TRBJ1-4; 9 bases match TRBD1. This CDR3 comprises 16 residues. The trim removed 1 base at V and 7 bases at J, leaving 7 bases unmatched. Germline V lookup: CDR1 LGHNA, CDR2 YNFKEQ. The CDR3 loop is CASSQGTWDRAEKLFF. The CDR3, as DNA: TGTGCCAGCAGCCAAGGGACCTGGGACAGGGCTGAAAAACTGTTTTTT.

Turning to this clonotype: Given a much more abundant clone one base away, this may be a read error. The chain carries TRBV20-1 and TRBJ2-1; D gene uncertain. Per the germline V gene, CDR1 is DFQATT and CDR2 is SNEGSKA (reference sequence). V gave up 3 bases and J gave up 0 bases, with 15 bases separating them. The length of the CDR3 is 16 residues. DNA of the CDR3: TGCAGTGCTAGCCGTGGACCTTTCGACTCCTACAATGAGCAGTTCTTC. It codes for CSASRGPFDSYNEQFF.

This clonotype was counted ten times or more. The chain recombines TRBV7-2 with TRBJ2-7; 8 nucleotides agree with TRBD2. Unmatched junction bases numbered 6, after V lost 5 bases and J lost 3 bases. The CDR3 is 14 residues long. The V gene's germline CDR1 is SGHTA and CDR2 FQGNSA. The CDR3 loop reads CASSKPGLDYEQYF. The CDR3 coding sequence is TGTGCCAGCAGCAAACCGGGACTAGACTACGAGCAGTACTTC. The variable domain in full, with the rest retrieved from reference TRBV7-2 and TRBJ2-7, is GAGVSQSPSNKVTEKGKDVELRCDPISGHTALYWYRQSLGQGLEFLIYFQGNSAPDKSGLPSDRFSAERTGGSVSTLTIQRTQQEDSAVYLCASSKPGLDYEQYFGPGTRLTVT.

The chain has TRBV2 and TRBJ2-5; D uncertain. The germline CDR1 and CDR2 sequences are SNHLY and FYNNEI. This CDR3 contains 13 residues. Trimming cost V 4 bases and J 1 base, with 7 bases left between them. The CDR3 protein is CASSGNSQETQYF. The CDR3 bases are TGTGCCAGCAGTGGAAACAGCCAAGAGACCCAGTACTTC.

This clonotype appeared many times. This chain links TRBV7-2 with TRBJ1-1, with D hard to call. The V gene's germline CDR1 is SGHTA and CDR2 FQGNSA. Trimming took off 5 bases at V and 5 bases at J, with 6 bases between the two ends. CDR3 length: 11 residues. The CDR3 loop reads CASSQGTEAFF. CDR3 sequence (DNA): TGTGCCAGCAGCCAAGGGACTGAAGCTTTCTTT.

The J gene is TRBJ2-1, the V gene TRBV12-3 or TRBV12-4; 8 bases fit TRBD2. CDR3 length: 16 residues. J lost 10 bases, V lost 2 bases, and 13 bases had no gene match. The CDR3 nucleotides are TGTGCCAGCAGTTTAATACCGGGGGGCCCGGGGGGGGAGCAGTTCTTC. It encodes CASSLIPGGPGGEQFF.

This clonotype was observed many times. CDR3 coding DNA: TGTGCCATCAGTGAGATCTGGGATGAGCAGTTCTTC. Protein sequence: CAISEIWDEQFF. The chain employs TRBV10-3 and TRBJ2-1; unclear D gene. Deletions cut 2 bases from V and 8 bases from J, with 7 bases between. The CDR3 contains 12 residues. Germline assignment: CDR1 ENHRY and CDR2 SYGVKD.

The chain has TRBV28 and TRBJ2-7; D unclear. Trimming removed 6 bases at V and 6 bases at J, with 12 bases between. The CDR3 has 12 amino acids. Per the germline V gene, CDR1 is MDHEN and CDR2 is SYDVKM. The CDR3 sequence: CASRSPPGEQYF. CDR3 in DNA: TGTGCCAGCAGGTCTCCCCCTGGCGAGCAGTACTTC. The variable domain in full, with the rest retrieved from reference TRBV28 and TRBJ2-7, is DVKVTQSSRYLVKRTGEKVFLECVQDMDHENMFWYRQDPGLGLRLIYFSYDVKMKEKGDIPEGYSVSREKKERFSLILESASTNQTSMYLCASRSPPGEQYFGPGTRLTVT.

This clonotype was found many times. The chain is built from TRBV6-5 and TRBJ2-1; weak D call: TRBD1 (8 bases). The CDR3 consists of 14 residues. The V gene lost 6 bases and the J gene lost 6 bases, with 15 bases spanning the gap. Germline CDR1 MNHEY, CDR2 SVGAGI. CDR3 DNA: TGTGCCAGCAGGAGGGGAGGGACAGGCAATGAGCAGTTCTTC. Protein product: CASRRGGTGNEQFF.